This passage covers 24 T cell receptor beta chains from one sample sequenced in a study of regulatory T cells in long-lasting Graves disease. Time point indicated: persistent/refractory GD, antithyroid drugs over 5 years with positive TRAb. The authors made the TCR library using RNA they extracted from PBMCs. Arm-PCR of CDR3 regions and iRepertoire HTBI primers were used to build TCR beta libraries. TCRdb re-analysed the multiplex PCR reads in MiXCR, keeping a single row per CDR3 protein. The repertoire holds hundreds of thousands of distinct CDR3 sequences, with about 20% as singletons. The material sequenced was peripheral blood mononuclear cells (PBMCs), taken when the disease was refractory, from a patient treated with antithyroid drugs. The receptors stem from a female donor with Graves disease.

V gene TRBV5-1 combines with J gene TRBJ2-5; 9 positions match TRBD2. Germline CDR1 is SGHRS and CDR2 is YFSETQ. The junction had 6 bases not matched to a gene; V was cut back by 4 bases and J by 2 bases. This CDR3 region has 15 residues. CDR3 coding DNA: TGCGCCAGCAGCGACGGACTAGCGTCACAAGAGACCCAGTACTTC. This encodes CASSDGLASQETQYF.

Comment on this clonotype: A read error may produce the germline difference seen at one junction end. The V gene is TRBV29-1, the J gene TRBJ1-2; 7 positions agree with TRBD1. Germline V gene sequence: CDR1 SQVTM, CDR2 ANQGSEA. The CDR3 contains 13 residues. In DNA form, the CDR3 reads TGCAGCGTGGCGACAGGGATGGGCTATGACTACACCTTC. It is translated as CSVATGMGYDYTF.

The chain is built from TRBV19 and TRBJ1-5; no reliable D call. This CDR3 spans 18 amino acids. V lost 7 bases and J 1 base, leaving 23 bases between the germline ends. In germline, CDR1 is LNHDA, CDR2 SQIVND (reference sequence). CDR3 nucleotides: TGTGCCAGTACCCTCGGGAAAGGGAGTAAGGGCAGCAATCAGCCCCAGCATTTT. Protein sequence: CASTLGKGSKGSNQPQHF.

In regard to this clonotype: Since a much larger clone is just one base distant, this may be a read error. The rearrangement joins TRBV12-3 or TRBV12-4 to TRBJ1-3; no reliable D call. This CDR3 is built from 12 residues. The CDR3 here is CASSLLGSTIYF. In DNA, the CDR3 is TGTGCCAGCAGTTTACTCGGAAGCACCATATATTTT.

This clonotype was seen repeatedly, ten times or more. At one end, the junction sequence differs from germline, possibly due to a read error. The chain employs TRBV5-1 and TRBJ2-7; 7 positions match TRBD1. Germline CDR1 SGHRS, CDR2 YFSETQ. The CDR3 spans 15 residues. CDR3 sequence reads: CASSLRGQAAYEQYF. In DNA, the CDR3 is TGTGCCAGCAGCTTGAGGGGGCAGGCCGCCTACGAGCAGTACTTC.

This clonotype was counted a few times. The rearrangement joins TRBV15 to TRBJ1-2; D might be TRBD1 (6 bases). The CDR3 length is 12 residues. Germline CDR1 and CDR2: LNHNV and YYDKDF (reference sequence). Trimming took off 1 base at V and 8 bases at J, with 8 bases between the two ends. CDR3 nucleotide sequence: TGTGCCACCAGCAGAGTGGGGGGCGGCTACACCTTC. Translating gives CATSRVGGGYTF.

The chain employs TRBV30 and TRBJ2-3; a possible D gene is TRBD2 (5 bases). CDR1 and CDR2 from the germline V gene are GTSNPN and SVGIG (reference sequence). The CDR3 length is 13 residues. The V and J ends lost 0 bases and 1 base respectively, with 5 bases between them. The CDR3 DNA is TGTGCCTGGAGTGTAGCGGGCACAGATACGCAGTATTTT. Its translation: CAWSVAGTDTQYF.

This clonotype appeared many times. This chain joins TRBV12-3 or TRBV12-4 and TRBJ1-1; possibly TRBD1 for D (5 bases). The CDR3 is 13 residues long. The V and J ends lost 1 base and 10 bases respectively, with 13 bases between them. CDR3 in DNA: TGTGCCAGCAGTTTAGGACAGCTTATGTTAGCTTTCTTT. It yields the protein CASSLGQLMLAFF.

The chain couples TRBV20-1 to TRBJ2-2; 11 nucleotides agree with TRBD2. The CDR3 is made up of 16 amino acids. Trimming cost V 4 bases and J 0 bases; bases outside gene matches: 4. Germline values: CDR1 DFQATT, CDR2 SNEGSKA (reference sequence). The chain's CDR3 is CSATGTSGANTGELFF. The DNA for the CDR3 is TGCAGTGCTACCGGGACTAGCGGCGCGAACACCGGGGAGCTGTTTTTT.

The sample holds a few counts of this clonotype. The genes are TRBV19 and TRBJ1-5; tentatively, D is TRBD1 (6 bases). V was shortened by 6 bases and J by 0 bases, with 15 bases between the two germline ends. The CDR3 totals 16 residues. Germline CDR1 is LNHDA and CDR2 is SQIVND (reference sequence). Here the CDR3 reads CASRTTGHYSNQPQHF. CDR3 DNA: TGTGCCAGTAGAACGACGGGACATTATAGCAATCAGCCCCAGCATTTT.

This clonotype was counted once. The chain joins TRBV6-5 to TRBJ1-2, with 7 bases aligning to TRBD1. The CDR3 totals 16 residues. The V gene end was trimmed by 0 bases and the J gene end by 3 bases; junction bases not matched to a gene: 7. Germline CDR1 and CDR2: MNHEY and SVGAGI. This CDR3 is CASSYSSSGGHYGYTF. The CDR3 DNA sequence: TGTGCCAGCAGTTACTCGTCCTCAGGGGGTCACTATGGCTACACCTTC.

This clonotype came up a few times. The chain has TRBV9 and TRBJ1-1; a possible D gene is TRBD1 (6 bases). V was clipped by 0 bases and J by 1 base, with 10 bases between them. The CDR3 is made up of 15 amino acids. CDR1 is SGDLS, CDR2 YYNGEE, per germline. CDR3 bases: TGTGCCAGCAGCGTAGACCCACAGGGGAACACTGAAGCTTTCTTT. Protein product: CASSVDPQGNTEAFF.

The sample holds a few counts of this clonotype. The chain recombines TRBV7-2 with TRBJ2-7; 11 bases are shared with TRBD2. Looked up from germline, CDR1 is SGHTA and CDR2 is FQGNSA. This CDR3 has 18 amino acids. The ends lost 1 base at V and 2 bases at J; junction bases unmatched: 10. Here the CDR3 reads CASSLGRPSGRRTYEQYF. The CDR3 DNA sequence: TGTGCCAGCAGCTTAGGACGGCCTAGCGGGAGGAGGACCTACGAGCAGTACTTC.

Many counts were recorded for this clonotype. This chain joins TRBV10-3 and TRBJ1-6; no clear D gene. The CDR3 sequence is 15 residues long. V was pared by 0 bases and J by 12 bases, with 15 bases between. The germline V gene has CDR1 ENHRY and CDR2 SYGVKD. The CDR3 spells CAISESQESVKPLHF. In nucleotides, the CDR3 is TGTGCCATCAGTGAGTCGCAGGAGTCAGTGAAACCCCTCCACTTT.

This clonotype was recorded a few times. The rearrangement links TRBV19 to TRBJ2-5; D unresolved. Germline lookup yields CDR1 LNHDA and CDR2 SQIVND (reference sequence). Trimming cost V 0 bases and J 0 bases, with 11 bases left between them. This CDR3 is built from 16 residues. CDR3: CASSIDRTAYQETQYF. The CDR3 region has the DNA TGTGCCAGTAGTATAGACAGGACCGCTTACCAAGAGACCCAGTACTTC.

This clonotype was detected a few times. The chain has TRBV28 and TRBJ2-2, with a tentative D call TRBD2 (6 bases). The length of the CDR3 is 14 residues. V lost 6 bases and J lost 4, with 12 bases in between. CDR1 and CDR2 (germline): MDHEN, SYDVKM. This chain's CDR3 is CASSPGTVTGELFF. In nucleotides, the CDR3 is TGTGCCAGCAGCCCCGGGACTGTCACCGGGGAGCTGTTTTTT.

As concerns this clonotype: One end of the junction varies from germline; a read error may be responsible. The V call is TRBV14, the J call TRBJ1-2; D ambiguous. In germline, CDR1 is SGHDN, CDR2 FVKESK. The CDR3 has 12 amino acids. The CDR3, as DNA: TGTGCCGGCAGCCATGGATTCAGTGGCTACACCTTC. Protein: CAGSHGFSGYTF.

This clonotype was counted ten times or more. The rearrangement links TRBV20-1 to TRBJ1-2; D possibly corresponds to TRBD1 (6 bases). CDR3 length equals 12 residues. Trimming left V 5 bases short and J 0 bases short, with 7 bases between. Germline CDR1 DFQATT, CDR2 SNEGSKA (reference sequence). The CDR3 DNA is TGCAGTGCTCGGACAGCTAACTATGGCTACACCTTC. This gives the protein CSARTANYGYTF.

This clonotype was counted at least ten times. The chain recombines TRBV20-1 with TRBJ2-7, with D maybe TRBD1 (5 bases). The V end was cut by 6 bases, the J end by 0 bases, with 12 bases between. This CDR3 has 13 amino acids. Germline V gene lookup returns CDR1 DFQATT and CDR2 SNEGSKA (reference sequence). CDR3 residues: CSAIGQPSYEQYF. For the CDR3, the DNA is TGCAGTGCGATAGGACAACCCTCCTACGAGCAGTACTTC.

Many counts were recorded for this clonotype. The chain uses TRBV20-1 and TRBJ2-4, with a tentative D call TRBD2 (6 bases). The V gene's germline CDR1 is DFQATT and CDR2 SNEGSKA (reference sequence). Trimming took 0 bases from V and 1 from J, leaving 28 bases between them. The CDR3 has 21 amino acids. Here the CDR3 DNA reads TGCAGTGCTAGAGATCTCGAGGGGCCGGGACTGCGGAGGACGGCCAAAAACATTCAGTACTTC. The encoded protein is CSARDLEGPGLRRTAKNIQYF.

The table lists this clonotype with a few counts. The V and J genes are TRBV19 and TRBJ2-2; D not certain. Deletions cut 1 base from V and 7 bases from J, with 7 bases between. Per the germline V gene, CDR1 is LNHDA and CDR2 is SQIVND (reference sequence). The CDR3 runs to 13 residues. The CDR3 region is CASSIVVGGELFF. In DNA, the CDR3 is TGTGCCAGTAGTATAGTTGTGGGCGGGGAGCTGTTTTTT.

The chain joins TRBV7-8 to TRBJ1-1; D might be TRBD1 (5 bases). This CDR3 is built from 15 residues. From germline, CDR1 is SGHVS and CDR2 FQNEAQ. V lost 5 bases and J 0 bases, leaving 13 bases between the germline ends. CDR3: CASSRQSFMNTEAFF. CDR3 DNA: TGTGCCAGCAGCAGACAGAGTTTCATGAACACTGAAGCTTTCTTT.

At least ten counts were recorded for this clonotype. This chain connects TRBV27 to TRBJ2-5, with D perhaps TRBD1 (7 bases). The V gene's germline CDR1 is MNHEY and CDR2 SMNVEV (reference sequence). The CDR3 is 13 amino acids. Trimming took off 7 bases at V and 5 bases at J, with 14 bases between the two ends. CDR3 bases: TGTGCCAGCACCCCAGGGGGGAGTGAGACCCAGTACTTC. Residues: CASTPGGSETQYF.

The chain combines TRBV7-2 with TRBJ2-7; unclear D gene. The germline gives CDR1 SGHTA, CDR2 FQGNSA. Trimming left V 6 bases short and J 2 bases short, with 5 bases between. This CDR3 is built from 11 residues. The CDR3 reads CASRVAYEQYF. In nucleotides, the CDR3 is TGTGCCAGCAGGGTTGCCTACGAGCAGTACTTC.